This T cell receptor beta chain was retrieved from a study of shared clonotypes between healthy human individuals (dated by TCRdb to the early 2020s). With regard to the full study: A few men and two women, aged 18 to 49 years, made up the cohort. Different laboratories and diverse techniques were used to prepare libraries and sequence TCR repertoires, to increase sequencing depth and limit assay-specific biases. Per donor, leukapheresis produced somewhere between about 0.94 and 9 billion PBMCs. To estimate repertoire size and how much clonotypes are shared between individuals, the study performed deep sequencing of blood TCR repertoires from a few healthy adults.

This clone was detected many times. The antigen this receptor binds is unknown. No much larger clone is present one base from it, and per-base qualities are unavailable. Using the deep immunoSEQ assay, TCR CDR3 regions were amplified from genomic DNA by multiplex PCR. Genomic DNA extracted from each cell subset was distributed evenly over all wells of several immunoSEQ 96-well plates, and each plate served as one replicate. For unsorted PBMC, 250 to 350 ng genomic DNA, equal to roughly 33,000 T cell genomes, was loaded into each replicate PCR. Ten immunoSEQ deep assay plates were used to sequence the unsorted PBMC genomic DNA. The purified libraries were quantified using a Qubit 3.0 fluorometer, sized with a Bioanalyzer 2100, and then quantified again using the KAPA Library Quantification kit. A separate single-read 150-cycle Illumina NextSeq 550 flow cell was used to sequence each immunoSEQ 96-well plate. Per the source publication's procedure: The immunoSEQ output contained only junctional sequences without quality scores, so filtering could not match that applied to full-length reads. Sequences were annotated with PyIR, a Python wrapper for IgBLAST v1.9, and V/J genes and CDR3 were assigned using IMGT germline references. Reads were removed for weak V/J assignments (E-value above 1e-6), missing CDR3, stop codons, out-of-frame junctions, or ambiguous translated residues. V3J clonotypes were defined by identical inferred V gene, J gene, and CDR3 amino acid sequence. Percentage overlap between repertoires was calculated by dividing the number of shared unique clonotypes by the size of the smaller repertoire. Repertoire richness was assessed with RTK rarefaction, the Chao1 estimator, and Recon v2.1 estimates of unobserved clonotypes. Drawn from immuneACCESS, this table holds only the in-frame rearrangements with V and J called that TCRdb kept. Clones are partly lost; checked studies trace under half to an unresolved V gene and leave the rest unexplained. That table furnishes V, J and clone size, whereas the DNA furnished D and trimming. The sample table contains around 440,000 clones; only one count was recorded for around 77% of them. Clones ranked in the top ten supply 12% of the sample.

Results and caveats for the whole study, not just this receptor: Sampling was limited to blood, and TCR repertoires in tissue likely differ from TCR repertoires in blood. Based on pairwise subsampling, the degree of clonotype sharing among donors was expected to be affected by sequencing depth. Because the study included only a small number of donors, the genetic and exposure-history diversity represented was limited.

The CDR3 has 13 amino acids, counting the end cysteine and phenylalanine. The entry retains the CDR3 DNA only, 39 bases that are in frame from base 1. CDR1 and CDR2 are drawn from the germline V gene: SGHDT, YYEEEE. The junction carries 14 bases between V and J, which are trimmed by 6 bases and 5 bases respectively. The donors were healthy, HIV-negative adults who had no recently reported acute infections or vaccinations. Every donor was a Caucasian adult living in Nashville, Tennessee, USA. For unsorted samples, some 87 million PBMCs were counted, and genomic DNA was extracted using the QIAamp DNA Blood Mini kit. After blood collection by leukapheresis, PBMCs were isolated using Ficoll-Histopaque density gradient centrifugation and then cryopreserved in the vapor phase of liquid nitrogen.

The source is a woman between 35 and 50 years old in good health. Some clones in this sample may be carry-over from other donors' samples. What was sequenced was PBMCs. This sequence uses TRBV5-6 and TRBJ1-2, with no confident D gene call. CDR3 protein: CASTSYGLYGYTF. DNA sequence: TGTGCCAGCACGTCCTACGGGTTGTATGGCTACACCTTC.